This T cell receptor (beta chain) was documented in a study of blood T cell repertoires in COVID-19. As handled by the study authors: The authors estimated nucleated cell counts from reference gene primer amplification. Only in-frame clones appear in the TCRdb table, and some are missing; sequencing was by immunoSEQ multiplex PCR. V, J and clone size are those of that table, while D and trimming were read from the DNA. The table records 180,000 or so clones, 84% of them present only once. Study members were between about 18 and 100 years old and lived in 25 or so US regions. Cohorts were based on clinical histories the participants reported. Symptom resolution, clearance, or two negative PCRs marked the recovered donors of Cohort 3. Sequencing was carried out using PBMCs or T cells enriched from blood (not recorded which). The source is a man in his forties or fifties who had recovered from COVID-19.

The CDR3 bases are TGTGCCACCAGTGAACGTCCGGGACTCGGCACCGGGGAGCTGTTTTTT. Translating it yields CATSERPGLGTGELFF. V and J are TRBV24-1 and TRBJ2-2, with D possibly matching TRBD2 (6 bases). Between the trimmed V and J ends, which lost 4 bases and 4 bases, there was a span of 15 bases. This CDR3 contains 16 residues. CDR1 KGHDR and CDR2 SFDVKD come from the germline V gene.